This TCR beta chain appears in the sequencing data of a study of tumor and adjacent non-tumor tissue in lung cancer. This clonotype turned up a few times. Its antigen is not known. RNA was extracted from bulk tissue without any cell sorting. V gave up 4 bases and J gave up 2 bases, with 11 bases separating them. This CDR3 region has 15 residues. Germline V gene sequence: CDR1 MNHEY, CDR2 SVGAGI. Points from the study as a whole: Significantly higher TCR diversity was found in tumor than normal lung.

Three rounds of nested PCR, following a modified ARM-PCR protocol, produced the TCRbeta library. Each CDR3 protein is one row after TCRdb ran MiXCR on the multiplex PCR reads. This table holds about 200,000 distinct CDR3 sequences, about two thirds found once. V usage is TRBV6-5 and J usage is TRBJ2-2, with TRBD2 as a possible D gene (5 bases). The clonotype originates from a man in his sixties with non-small cell lung cancer. Sequenced sample: lung tumor tissue. In nucleotides, the CDR3 is TGTGCCAGCAGTTCCGCTGGACTTAACACCGGGGAGCTGTTTTTT. Its protein is CASSSAGLNTGELFF.